This T cell receptor beta chain was retrieved from a study of naive and memory T cell subsets (dated by TCRdb to about 2017). General notes on the study: The study applied an open-source, UMI-based TCR alpha and beta sequencing pipeline to sorted naive and memory peripheral blood T cell subsets. RNA was DNase-treated and reverse transcribed with TCR constant-region primers, mostly using SuperScript III. The results of the functional CMV T cell responses matched the IgG serology results in every case.

CDR1 and CDR2 are read off the germline V gene as SGDLS and YYNGEE. V and J are truncated by 5 bases and 5 bases respectively, leaving an intervening sequence of 19 bases. There are 15 amino acids in the CDR3, from cysteine to phenylalanine inclusive. Here the CDR3 DNA is all that survives: 45 bases in frame from base 1. The paper as a whole reports these results and caveats: No ground truth was available to validate the repertoire findings for the naive and memory subsets. Gini index rose and Shannon and inverse Simpson diversity fell from naive through CM, EM and EMRA in both CD4 and CD8 cells. Following error correction, more than 95% of naive TCR sequences occurred only once, which made naive abundance distributions much steeper than those of memory subsets. TCR abundance followed a power law whose exponent differed between naive and memory subsets but was consistent across the three individuals. RNA-based TCR counts may be influenced by expression changes linked to T cell activation and differentiation. Clonotypes were defined as single alpha or beta chain sequences, not paired alpha/beta receptors. A few larger clonotypes were present in naive repertoires, especially CD8 naive repertoires, and these clonotypes were possibly memory cells re-expressing CD45RA.

TCR alpha and beta chain libraries were amplified separately from the second PCR step onward. Donor CMV status was determined by IFNgamma production from CD4+ T cells after overnight stimulation of fresh PBMCs with CMV viral lysate. CD4 T cells were positively selected with Miltenyi beads, followed by positive selection of CD8 T cells from the CD4-negative fraction. Cells stained for CD3, CD4, CD8, CD45RA, CD27 and a live/dead dye were sorted on a BD Aria II into four subsets by CD45RA and CD27. Blood was obtained from a few healthy volunteers, and the blood from each volunteer was fractionated into CD4 and CD8 T cells and subsequently into four differentiation subsets. Approximately 0.13 L of peripheral blood was drawn per donor, and PBMC were isolated by Ficoll-Paque PLUS density-gradient centrifugation. After sorting, cells were lysed in RLT buffer, RNA was extracted using a Qiagen RNeasy kit, and the extracted RNA was stored at -80 degrees C.

The library was built by means of UMI-ligation and nested PCR. The beta constant-region primer was an equimolar mix of two oligonucleotides covering both TRBC1 and TRBC2. The ligated cDNA went through four rounds of PCR with nested alpha and beta constant-region primers together with the SP2 primer. A single-stranded oligonucleotide containing the SP2 primer and a 12-nucleotide UMI was joined to the 3' end of the cDNA by T4 RNA ligase 1. Incubation of the ligation reaction lasted about 18-25 hours at 16 degrees C. To avoid over-amplification, PCR2 was usually performed as a SYBR Green qPCR and halted once a predetermined threshold was reached. Apart from the first purification, every purification step used Agencourt AMPure XP magnetic beads. Library quantification was done by Qubit, followed by a TapeStation check on which the main peak was expected at around 650 bp. The pooled libraries were sequenced on an Illumina MiSeq using v2 2x251 paired-end kits, which usually yielded roughly 0.95-2.2 million reads per sample. Each sample was pooled at about 4.2 nM, and roughly 5-7% PhiX was included to help cluster recognition. The study's own analysis went as follows. Decombinator assigned V and J genes to Demultiplexor-processed FASTQ reads by tag matching, allowing a single base-pair mismatch. Collapsinator relied on UMIs to fix sequencing errors as well as frequency errors caused by PCR heterogeneity. TCRs were translated and CDR3s were extracted from the conserved cysteine to the FGXG phenylalanine by CDR3Translator, with non-productive sequences being flagged. Gini, Shannon entropy and inverse Simpson indices were calculated on repertoires that had been subsampled to equal numbers of UMI-defined TCRs. Clonotype abundance distributions were fitted to a power law by maximum likelihood within the linear range. For one naive CD8 sample, the pipeline and MIGEC produced similar UMI counts, unique TCR numbers and clonal distributions. In one analysis, naive TCRs also found in any memory subset of the same donor were removed from the naive repertoire. Repertoires were searched for 7,000 to 7,500 CMV-associated CDR3 sequences compiled from VDJdb and a published dataset. In-frame beta chains were kept once TCRdb had trimmed the public reads at Q25 with fastp and called clones with MiXCR. Records with the same CDR3 protein are collapsed into one entry carrying the most frequent genes and DNA. TCRdb's processing, not the authors', yielded these V and J calls. For this sample there are just over 80,000 distinct CDR3 sequences; approximately 9.2% appear just once. The ten largest make up roughly 1.2% of the sample.

At least ten counts were recorded for this clonotype. Its cognate antigen has yet to be identified. The sample holds no much larger clone one base away, and base qualities are not on file. The V gene is TRBV9 and the J gene is TRBJ1-1; the D region possibly corresponds to TRBD1 (6 bases align). Specimen: naive CD8+ T cells from blood. Read against the paper, the sample's cell subset or site label means: naive T cells, CD45RA high CD27+. The TCR sequence derives from a human donor in good health. Here is the DNA: TGTGCCAGCAGTCCCCGAGGGGGGGCGGAGACTGAAGCTTTCTTT. This codes for CASSPRGGAETEAFF.